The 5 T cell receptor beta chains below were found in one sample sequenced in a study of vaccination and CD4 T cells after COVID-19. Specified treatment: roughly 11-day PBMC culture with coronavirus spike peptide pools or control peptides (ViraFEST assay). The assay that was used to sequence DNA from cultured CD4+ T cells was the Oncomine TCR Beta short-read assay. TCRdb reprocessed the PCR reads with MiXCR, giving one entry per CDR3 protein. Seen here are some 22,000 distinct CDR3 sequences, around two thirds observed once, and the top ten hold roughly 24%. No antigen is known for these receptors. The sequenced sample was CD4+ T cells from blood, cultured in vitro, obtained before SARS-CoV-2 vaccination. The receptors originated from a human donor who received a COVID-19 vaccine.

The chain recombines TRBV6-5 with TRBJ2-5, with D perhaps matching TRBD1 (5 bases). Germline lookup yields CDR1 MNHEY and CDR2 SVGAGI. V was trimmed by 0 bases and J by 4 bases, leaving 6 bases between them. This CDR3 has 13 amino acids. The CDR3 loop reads CASSYSQGETQYF. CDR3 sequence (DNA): TGTGCCAGCAGTTACTCGCAGGGAGAGACCCAGTACTTC.

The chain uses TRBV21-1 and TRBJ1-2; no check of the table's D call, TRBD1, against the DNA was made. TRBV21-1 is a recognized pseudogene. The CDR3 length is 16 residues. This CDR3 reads CASSIPTGGGPYGYTF. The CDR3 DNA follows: TGTGCCAGCAGCATCCCCACCGGTGGGGGCCCCTATGGCTACACCTTC.

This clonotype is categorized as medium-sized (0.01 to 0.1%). CDR3 DNA: TGTGCCAGCAGTGTGGACAGGGGGTCGACTGAAGCTTTCTTT. It is translated as CASSVDRGSTEAFF. This chain links TRBV6-1 with TRBJ1-1; 10 positions agree with TRBD1. This CDR3 spans 14 amino acids. The germline gives CDR1 MNHNS, CDR2 SASEGT. The V and J ends lost 4 bases and 5 bases, in that order; junction bases with no gene match: 4.

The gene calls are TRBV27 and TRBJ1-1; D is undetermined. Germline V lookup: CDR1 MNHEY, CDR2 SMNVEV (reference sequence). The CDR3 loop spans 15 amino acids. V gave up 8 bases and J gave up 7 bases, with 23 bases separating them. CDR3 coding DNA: TGTGCCAGCCACCGACATGGGTCCCTGGGGAGTGAAGCTTTCTTT. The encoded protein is CASHRHGSLGSEAFF.

The CDR3 loop is CAINPGQGGLTEAFF. The CDR3 region has the DNA TGTGCCATCAACCCAGGACAGGGGGGGTTGACTGAAGCTTTCTTT. The chain carries TRBV10-3 and TRBJ1-1; 10 nucleotides match TRBD1. V shed 7 bases, J shed 5 bases, and the junction held 10 bases outside the gene matches. The CDR3 runs to 15 residues. Germline assignment: CDR1 ENHRY and CDR2 SYGVKD.